Presented here are 8 T cell receptor beta chains from one specimen sequenced in a study of PD-1 blockade in classical Hodgkin lymphoma. Each patient experienced a relapse that followed autologous stem cell transplantation, and brentuximab vedotin exposure varied. Using magnetic negative selection, the CD4+ T cells were separated out of thawed PBMCs. Here immunoSEQ multiplex PCR was the method, and the copy in TCRdb shows in-frame clones only, minus some. This table holds 15,000 to 20,000 clones, around four fifths found once. The sample was CD4+ T cells from blood, taken at baseline. Every receptor here comes from a human donor with classical Hodgkin lymphoma.

The J gene is TRBJ2-1, the V gene TRBV7-2; D remains unclear. CDR1 and CDR2 (germline): SGHTA, FQGNSA. The ends were cut back, 1 base at V and 10 bases at J, with 11 bases in the middle. The CDR3 consists of 13 residues. The CDR3 region is CASSLVVETEQFF. CDR3 bases: TGTGCCAGCAGCTTAGTCGTTGAGACCGAGCAGTTCTTC.

This chain uses TRBV11-3 with TRBJ2-1; 7 positions match TRBD1. Trimming cost V 5 bases and J 5 bases; bases outside gene matches: 6. The CDR3 totals 14 residues. Germline V CDR1 and CDR2: SGHNT, YENEEA. In DNA, the CDR3 is TGTGCCAGCAGCGCCCGGACAGGAAACAATGAGCAGTTCTTC. It codes for CASSARTGNNEQFF.

The rearrangement joins TRBV19 to TRBJ2-1; 7 positions agree with TRBD1. CDR3 length equals 18 residues. V was clipped by 3 bases and J by 4 bases; unmatched bases: 15. Germline CDR1 reads LNHDA; CDR2 reads SQIVND (reference sequence). The DNA for the CDR3 is TGTGCCAGTAGTATGTGGGGGACAGCCCTGGAACAATACAATGAGCAGTTCTTC. Translated: CASSMWGTALEQYNEQFF.

J is TRBJ2-5 and V is TRBV5-1, with 10 bases aligning to TRBD2. Germline assignment: CDR1 SGHRS and CDR2 YFSETQ. The V segment lost 3 bases and the J segment 2 bases; nucleotides outside the gene matches: 4. The CDR3 length is 15 residues. CDR3 bases: TGCGCCAGCAGCTCCCTTAGCGGGGGGCAAGAGACCCAGTACTTC. It specifies CASSSLSGGQETQYF.

The V gene is TRBV7-9, the J gene TRBJ1-6; 9 nucleotides align to TRBD1. V was clipped by 5 bases and J by 9 bases; unmatched bases: 5. CDR3 length: 14 amino acids. Germline CDR1 SEHNR, CDR2 FQNEAQ (reference sequence). CDR3: CASSRDRDGSPLHF. The CDR3 bases are TGTGCCAGCAGCCGGGACAGGGATGGTTCACCCCTCCACTTT.

This chain links TRBV30 with TRBJ1-2; D remains ambiguous. This CDR3 spans 14 amino acids. The germline V gene has CDR1 GTSNPN and CDR2 SVGIG (reference sequence). The V gene lost 2 bases and the J gene lost 3 bases, with 13 bases spanning the gap. The CDR3 nucleotides read TGTGCCTGGAGTTACAGCATTTTATACTATGGCTACACCTTC. Translating gives CAWSYSILYYGYTF. Based on the CDR3 plus reference TRBV30 and TRBJ1-2, the full variable domain is SQTIHQWPATLVQPVGSPLSLECTVEGTSNPNLYWYRQAAGRGLQLLFYSVGIGQISSEVPQNLSASRPQDRQFILSSKKLLLSDSGFYLCAWSYSILYYGYTFGSGTRLTVV.

The chain carries TRBV6-5 and TRBJ2-5; the D gene is possibly TRBD1 (6 bases). The CDR3 extends over 14 amino acids. The germline gives CDR1 MNHEY, CDR2 SVGAGI. V lost 7 bases, J lost 3 bases, and 15 bases lay in between. The DNA of the CDR3 is TGTGCCAGCACCCCCCCCGCAGGGGAAGAGACCCAGTACTTC. Translating it yields CASTPPAGEETQYF.

The chain has TRBV7-2 and TRBJ2-7; TRBD1 is a possible D gene (6 bases). Germline CDR1 reads SGHTA; CDR2 reads FQGNSA. This CDR3 has 15 residues. Trimming left V 1 base short and J 3 bases short, with 13 bases between. The CDR3 nucleotides are TGTGCCAGCAGCTTAGACGGACAGAGCTTCTACGAGCAGTACTTC. The encoded protein is CASSLDGQSFYEQYF. The variable domain in full, completed from reference TRBV7-2 and TRBJ2-7, reads GAGVSQSPSNKVTEKGKDVELRCDPISGHTALYWYRQSLGQGLEFLIYFQGNSAPDKSGLPSDRFSAERTGGSVSTLTIQRTQQEDSAVYLCASSLDGQSFYEQYFGPGTRLTVT.